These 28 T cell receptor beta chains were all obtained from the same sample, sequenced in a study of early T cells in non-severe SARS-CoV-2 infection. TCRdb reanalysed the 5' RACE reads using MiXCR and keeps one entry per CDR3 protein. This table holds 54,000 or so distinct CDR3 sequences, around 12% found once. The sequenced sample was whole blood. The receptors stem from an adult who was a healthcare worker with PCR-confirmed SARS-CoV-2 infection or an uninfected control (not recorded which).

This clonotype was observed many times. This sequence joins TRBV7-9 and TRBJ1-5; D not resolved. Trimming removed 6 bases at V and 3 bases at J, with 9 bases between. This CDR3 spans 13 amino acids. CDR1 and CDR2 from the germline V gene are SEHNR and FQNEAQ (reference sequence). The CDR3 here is CASSSGFNQPQHF. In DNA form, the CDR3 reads TGTGCCAGCAGTTCCGGGTTCAATCAGCCCCAGCATTTT.

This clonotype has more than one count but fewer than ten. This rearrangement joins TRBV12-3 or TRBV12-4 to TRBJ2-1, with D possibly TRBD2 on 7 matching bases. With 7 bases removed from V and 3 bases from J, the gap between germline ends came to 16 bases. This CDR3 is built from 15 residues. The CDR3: CASMVGQRGYNEQFF. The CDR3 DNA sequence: TGTGCCAGCATGGTCGGACAGCGGGGCTACAATGAGCAGTTCTTC.

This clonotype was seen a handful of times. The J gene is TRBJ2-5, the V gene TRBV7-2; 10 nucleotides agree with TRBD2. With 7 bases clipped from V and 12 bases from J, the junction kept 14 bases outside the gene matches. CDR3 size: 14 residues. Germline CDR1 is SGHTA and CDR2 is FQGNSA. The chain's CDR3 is CASTAVQRGGPEYF. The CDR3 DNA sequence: TGTGCCAGCACCGCCGTCCAGCGGGGGGGCCCGGAGTACTTC.

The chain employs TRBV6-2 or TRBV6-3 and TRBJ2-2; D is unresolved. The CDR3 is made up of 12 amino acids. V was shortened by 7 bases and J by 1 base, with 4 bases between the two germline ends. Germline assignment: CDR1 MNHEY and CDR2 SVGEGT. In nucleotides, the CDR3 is TGTGCCAGCATTGGGAACACCGGGGAGCTGTTTTTT. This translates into CASIGNTGELFF.

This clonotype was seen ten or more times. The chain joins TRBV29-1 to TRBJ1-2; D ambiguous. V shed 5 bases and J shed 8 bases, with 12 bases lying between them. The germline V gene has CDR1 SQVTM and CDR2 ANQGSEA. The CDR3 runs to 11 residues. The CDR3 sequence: CSVQRMGGYTF. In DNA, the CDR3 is TGCAGCGTTCAACGAATGGGAGGCTACACCTTC.

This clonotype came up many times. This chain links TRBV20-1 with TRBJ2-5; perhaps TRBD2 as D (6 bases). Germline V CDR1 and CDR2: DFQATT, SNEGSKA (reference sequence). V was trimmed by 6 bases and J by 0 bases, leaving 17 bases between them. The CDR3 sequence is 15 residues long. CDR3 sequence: CSAIDLAADQETQYF. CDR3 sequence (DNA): TGCAGTGCCATAGATTTAGCGGCAGACCAAGAGACCCAGTACTTC.

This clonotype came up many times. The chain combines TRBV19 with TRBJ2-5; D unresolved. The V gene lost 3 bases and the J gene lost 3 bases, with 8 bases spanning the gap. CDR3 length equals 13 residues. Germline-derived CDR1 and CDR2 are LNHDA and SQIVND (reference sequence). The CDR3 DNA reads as TGTGCCAGTAGTATCCGGAGAGAAGAGACCCAGTACTTC. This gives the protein CASSIRREETQYF.

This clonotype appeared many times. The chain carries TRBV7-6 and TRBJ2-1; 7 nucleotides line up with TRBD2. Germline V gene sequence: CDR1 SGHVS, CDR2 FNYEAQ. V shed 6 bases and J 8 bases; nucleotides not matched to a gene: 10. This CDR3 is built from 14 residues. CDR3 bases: TGTGCCAGCAGTTACTTAGGGACTACGGATGAGCAGTTCTTC. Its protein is CASSYLGTTDEQFF. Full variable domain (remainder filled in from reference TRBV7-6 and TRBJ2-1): GAGVSQSPRYKVTKRGQDVALRCDPISGHVSLYWYRQALGQGPEFLTYFNYEAQQDKSGLPNDRFSAERPEGSISTLTIQRTEQRDSAMYRCASSYLGTTDEQFFGPGTRLTVL.

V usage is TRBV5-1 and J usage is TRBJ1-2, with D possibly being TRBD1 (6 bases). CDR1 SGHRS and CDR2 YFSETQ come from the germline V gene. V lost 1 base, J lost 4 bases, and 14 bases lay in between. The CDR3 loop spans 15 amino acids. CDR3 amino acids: CASSLNQGTPYGYTF. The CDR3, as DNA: TGCGCCAGCAGCTTGAACCAGGGGACCCCCTATGGCTACACCTTC.

CDR3 amino acids: CSAPTGWNTEAFF. In DNA form, the CDR3 reads TGCAGTGCCCCGACAGGGTGGAACACTGAAGCTTTCTTT. The chain employs TRBV20-1 and TRBJ1-1, with 7 bases matching TRBD1. Germline V lookup: CDR1 DFQATT, CDR2 SNEGSKA (reference sequence). With V trimmed by 6 bases and J by 1 base, 5 bases remained unmatched. The CDR3 runs 13 residues.

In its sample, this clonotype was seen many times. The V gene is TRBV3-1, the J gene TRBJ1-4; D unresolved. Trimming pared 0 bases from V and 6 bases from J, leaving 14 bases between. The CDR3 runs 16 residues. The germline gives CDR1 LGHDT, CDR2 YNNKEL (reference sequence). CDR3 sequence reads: CASSQDRRGMYEKLFF. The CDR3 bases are TGTGCCAGCAGCCAAGATCGGAGAGGGATGTATGAAAAACTGTTTTTT.

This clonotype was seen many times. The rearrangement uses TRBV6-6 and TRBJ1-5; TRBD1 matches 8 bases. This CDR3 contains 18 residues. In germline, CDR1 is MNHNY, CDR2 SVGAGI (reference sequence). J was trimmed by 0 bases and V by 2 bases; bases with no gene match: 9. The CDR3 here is CASSYQGAATYSNQPQHF. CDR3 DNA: TGTGCCAGCAGTTACCAGGGGGCGGCAACATATAGCAATCAGCCCCAGCATTTT.

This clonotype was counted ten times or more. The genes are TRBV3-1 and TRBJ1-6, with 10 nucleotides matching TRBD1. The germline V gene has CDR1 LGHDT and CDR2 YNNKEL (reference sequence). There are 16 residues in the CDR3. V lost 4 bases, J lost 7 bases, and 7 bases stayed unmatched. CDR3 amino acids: CASSPGGQGMNSPLHF. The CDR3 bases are TGTGCCAGCAGCCCCGGGGGACAGGGGATGAATTCACCCCTCCACTTT.

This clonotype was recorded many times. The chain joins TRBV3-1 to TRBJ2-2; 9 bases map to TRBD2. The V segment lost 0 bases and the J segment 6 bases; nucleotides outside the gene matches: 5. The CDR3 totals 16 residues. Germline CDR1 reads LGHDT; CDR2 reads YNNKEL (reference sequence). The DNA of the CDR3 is TGTGCCAGCAGCCAAGAGGATCTAGCGGGATCCGGGGAGCTGTTTTTT. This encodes CASSQEDLAGSGELFF. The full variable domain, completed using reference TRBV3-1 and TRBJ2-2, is DTAVSQTPKYLVTQMGNDKSIKCEQNLGHDTMYWYKQDSKKFLKIMFSYNNKELIINETVPNRFSPKSPDKAHLNLHINSLELGDSAVYFCASSQEDLAGSGELFFGEGSRLTVL.

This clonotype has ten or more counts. In DNA form, the CDR3 reads TGTGCCAGCAGCCCGGGACTAGCGGGTGGGACCCAGTACTTC. This sequence encodes CASSPGLAGGTQYF. The V call is TRBV4-2, the J call TRBJ2-5, with TRBD2 identical over 12 bases. CDR3 length equals 14 residues. Trimming at V came to 4 bases and at J to 7 bases, leaving 4 bases not matched to a gene. In germline, CDR1 is LGHNA, CDR2 YNFKEQ.

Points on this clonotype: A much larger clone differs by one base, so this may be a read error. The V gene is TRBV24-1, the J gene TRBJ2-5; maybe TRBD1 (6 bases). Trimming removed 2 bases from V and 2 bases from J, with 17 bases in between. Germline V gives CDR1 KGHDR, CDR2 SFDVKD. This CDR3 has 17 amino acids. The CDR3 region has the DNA TGTGCCACCAGTGATTGGAGACAGGAGGCTCTACAAGAGACCCAGTACTTC. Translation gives CATSDWRQEALQETQYF.

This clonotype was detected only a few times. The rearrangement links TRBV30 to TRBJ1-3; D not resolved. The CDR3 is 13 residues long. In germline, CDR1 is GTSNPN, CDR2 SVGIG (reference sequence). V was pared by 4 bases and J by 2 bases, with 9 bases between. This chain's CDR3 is CAWIPAAGNTIYF. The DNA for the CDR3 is TGTGCCTGGATCCCGGCTGCTGGAAACACCATATATTTT.

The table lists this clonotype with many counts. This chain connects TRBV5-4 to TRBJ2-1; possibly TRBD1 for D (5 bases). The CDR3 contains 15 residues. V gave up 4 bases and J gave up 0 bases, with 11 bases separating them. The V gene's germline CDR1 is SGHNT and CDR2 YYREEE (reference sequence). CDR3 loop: CASSLDQGSYNEQFF. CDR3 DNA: TGTGCCAGCAGCCTTGATCAGGGCTCCTACAATGAGCAGTTCTTC.

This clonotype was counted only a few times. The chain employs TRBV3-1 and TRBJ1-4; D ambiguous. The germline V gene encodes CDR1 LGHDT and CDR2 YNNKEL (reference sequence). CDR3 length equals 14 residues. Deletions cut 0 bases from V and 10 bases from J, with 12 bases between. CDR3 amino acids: CASSQEAPSGKLFF. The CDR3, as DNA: TGTGCCAGCAGCCAAGAGGCGCCCTCGGGAAAACTGTTTTTT.

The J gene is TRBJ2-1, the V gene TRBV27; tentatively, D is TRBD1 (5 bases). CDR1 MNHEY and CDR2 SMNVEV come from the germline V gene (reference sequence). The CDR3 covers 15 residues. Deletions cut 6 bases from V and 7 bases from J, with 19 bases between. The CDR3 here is CASSLDETAFNEQFF. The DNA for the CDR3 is TGTGCCAGCAGCTTGGATGAGACAGCCTTTAATGAGCAGTTCTTC.

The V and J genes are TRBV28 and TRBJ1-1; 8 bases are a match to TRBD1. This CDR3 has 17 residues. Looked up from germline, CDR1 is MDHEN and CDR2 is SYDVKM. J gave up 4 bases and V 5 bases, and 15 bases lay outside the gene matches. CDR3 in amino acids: CASSKIRQGALGTEAFF. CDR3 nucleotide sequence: TGTGCCAGCAGTAAAATCCGTCAGGGGGCACTAGGCACTGAAGCTTTCTTT.

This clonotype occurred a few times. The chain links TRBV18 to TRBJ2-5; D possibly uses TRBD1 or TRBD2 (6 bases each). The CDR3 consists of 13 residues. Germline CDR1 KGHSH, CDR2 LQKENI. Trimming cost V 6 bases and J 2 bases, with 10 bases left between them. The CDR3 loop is CASSAGQQETQYF. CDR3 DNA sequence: TGTGCCAGCTCCGCGGGACAACAAGAGACCCAGTACTTC.

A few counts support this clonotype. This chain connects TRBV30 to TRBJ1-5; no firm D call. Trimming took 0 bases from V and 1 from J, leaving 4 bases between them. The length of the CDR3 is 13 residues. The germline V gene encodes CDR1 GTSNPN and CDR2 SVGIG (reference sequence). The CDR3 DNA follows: TGTGCCTGGAGTGTAGGGAGCAATCAGCCCCAGCATTTT. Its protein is CAWSVGSNQPQHF.

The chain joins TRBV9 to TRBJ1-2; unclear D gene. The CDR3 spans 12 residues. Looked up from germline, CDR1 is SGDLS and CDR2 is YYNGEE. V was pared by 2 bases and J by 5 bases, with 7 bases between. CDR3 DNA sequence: TGTGCCAGCAGCGTGACTGCGTATGGCTACACCTTC. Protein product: CASSVTAYGYTF.

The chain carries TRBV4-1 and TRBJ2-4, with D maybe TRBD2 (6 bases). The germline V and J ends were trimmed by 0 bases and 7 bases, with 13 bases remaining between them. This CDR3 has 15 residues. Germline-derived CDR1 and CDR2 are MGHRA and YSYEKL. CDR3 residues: CASSQDWRGRNIQYF. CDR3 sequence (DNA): TGCGCCAGCAGCCAAGATTGGCGGGGAAGGAACATTCAGTACTTC.

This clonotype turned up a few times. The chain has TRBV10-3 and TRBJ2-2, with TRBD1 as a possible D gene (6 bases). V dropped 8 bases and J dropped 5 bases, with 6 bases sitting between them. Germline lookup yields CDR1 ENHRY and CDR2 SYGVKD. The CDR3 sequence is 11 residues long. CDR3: CAIGQTGELFF. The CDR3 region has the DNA TGTGCCATCGGACAGACCGGGGAGCTGTTTTTT.

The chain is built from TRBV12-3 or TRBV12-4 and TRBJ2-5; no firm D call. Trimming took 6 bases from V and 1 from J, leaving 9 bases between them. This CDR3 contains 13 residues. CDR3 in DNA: TGTGCCAGCAGGACGACATTCCAAGAGACCCAGTACTTC. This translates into CASRTTFQETQYF.

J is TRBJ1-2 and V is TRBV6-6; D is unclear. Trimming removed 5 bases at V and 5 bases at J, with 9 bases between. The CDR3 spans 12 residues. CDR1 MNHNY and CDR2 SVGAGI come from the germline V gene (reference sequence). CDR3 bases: TGTGCCAGCAGTCGGGATATTTATGGCTACACCTTC. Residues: CASSRDIYGYTF.